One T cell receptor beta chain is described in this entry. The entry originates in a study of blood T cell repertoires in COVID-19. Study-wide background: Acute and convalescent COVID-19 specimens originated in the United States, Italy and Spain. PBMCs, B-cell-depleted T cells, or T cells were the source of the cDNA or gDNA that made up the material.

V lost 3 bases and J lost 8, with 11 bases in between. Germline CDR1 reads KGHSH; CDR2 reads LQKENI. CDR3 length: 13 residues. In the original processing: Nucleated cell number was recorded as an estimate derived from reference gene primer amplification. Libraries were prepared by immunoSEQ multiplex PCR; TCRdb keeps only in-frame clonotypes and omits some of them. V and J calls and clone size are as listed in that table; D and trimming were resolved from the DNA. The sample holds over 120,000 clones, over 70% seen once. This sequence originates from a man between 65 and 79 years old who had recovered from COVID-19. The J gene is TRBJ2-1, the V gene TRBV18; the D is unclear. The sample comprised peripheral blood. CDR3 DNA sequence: TGTGCCAGCTCACCTGACCTTCGGGATGAGCAGTTCTTC. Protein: CASSPDLRDEQFF.